This TCR beta chain emerged from a study of shared clonotypes between healthy human individuals (TCRdb year 2020). About the investigation overall: The cohort included a few men and a couple of women between 18 and 49 years of age. For each donor, three plates each were used for CD4 naive and CD4 memory, two plates were used for CD8 naive, and one plate was used for CD8 memory. To estimate repertoire size and how much clonotypes are shared between individuals, the study performed deep sequencing of blood TCR repertoires from roughly five healthy adults. Libraries were prepared and TCR repertoires were sequenced by different laboratories using diverse techniques, in order to increase sequencing depth and limit assay-specific biases. Per donor, leukapheresis produced somewhere between about 0.9 and 10 billion PBMCs.

Using the deep immunoSEQ assay, multiplex PCR amplified TCR CDR3 regions from genomic DNA. For each cell subset, the extracted genomic DNA was distributed evenly across all wells of several immunoSEQ 96-well plates, and each plate served as one replicate. For sorted subsets, about 220 ng of genomic DNA, equivalent to roughly 33,000 T cell genomes, went into each replicate PCR. Purified libraries were quantified with a Qubit 3.0 fluorometer, sized on a Bioanalyzer 2100, and re-quantified with the KAPA Library Quantification kit. Each immunoSEQ 96-well plate was sequenced on its own single-read 150-cycle Illumina NextSeq 550 flow cell. The authors' pipeline ran thus. Because the immunoSEQ output held only junctional sequences and lacked quality scores, the filtering could not match the filtering applied to full-length reads. Sequences were annotated with PyIR, a Python wrapper for IgBLAST v1.9, using IMGT germline references to assign V/J genes and CDR3. Reads were removed for weak V/J assignments (E-value above 1e-6), missing CDR3, stop codons, out-of-frame junctions, or ambiguous translated residues. V3J clonotypes were defined by identical inferred V gene, J gene, and CDR3 amino acid sequence. Percentage overlap between repertoires was calculated by dividing the number of shared unique clonotypes by the size of the smaller repertoire. Three approaches were used to assess repertoire richness: RTK rarefaction, the Chao1 estimator, and Recon v2.1 estimates of unobserved clonotypes. OLGA was used to compute generation probabilities for all TCRbeta clonotypes that the gDNA method yielded from a handful of donors. Drawn from immuneACCESS, this table holds only the in-frame rearrangements with V and J called that TCRdb kept. Clones are partly lost; checked studies trace under half to an unresolved V gene and leave the rest unexplained. Clone size and the V and J calls come from that table; the DNA yielded D and trimming. In this sample the table shows hundreds of thousands of clones, 73% of which occur a single time. The top ten clonotypes cover under 2% of the sample.

This clone was recorded a few times. What antigen it recognizes has not been identified. No quality values exist for individual bases; no much larger clone is one base distant. Study-wide findings and limitations: Pairwise subsampling led to the expectation that sequencing depth would affect the degree of clonotype sharing among donors. Because the study included a small number of donors, the genetic and exposure-history diversity represented was limited. Incomplete sequencing was indicated by rarefaction of sorted-subset datasets, despite the large sequencing depth. Higher generation probabilities were observed for clonotypes shared by all four sorted-subset donors than for non-shared clonotypes. Sampling was restricted to blood, and TCR repertoires in tissues likely differ from the TCR repertoires found in blood. Naive subsets generally had larger estimated clonotype richness than memory subsets. Across four donors, 4.5% to 6.5% of naive CD4, approximately 3.6% of naive CD8, 2% to 2.5% of memory CD4, and 0.4% of memory CD8 clonotypes were shared.

The donors were healthy, HIV-negative adults with no recently reported acute infections or vaccinations. Every donor was a Caucasian adult residing in Nashville, Tennessee, USA. CD4+ T cells were enriched by magnetic negative selection; naive cells were then positively selected on CD45RA, and the negative fraction formed the memory subset. Blood was collected by leukapheresis, and PBMCs were isolated by Ficoll-Histopaque density gradient centrifugation and then cryopreserved in liquid nitrogen vapor phase. Analytical flow cytometry was used to check the purity and quantity of every magnetically sorted T cell population. From each sorted fraction, genomic DNA was isolated and quantified by UV absorbance on a Nanodrop 2000c. Material for sequencing was memory CD4+ T cells sorted from blood. What this sample's cell subset or site label stands for: CD45RA-negative fraction. The receptor's source is a woman in her twenties or thirties in good health.

This receptor has the CDR3 CASILGTSGRRRQETQYF. The DNA is as follows: TGCGCCAGCATCCTGGGGACTAGCGGGAGAAGGAGGCAAGAGACCCAGTACTTC. The chain was built from TRBV5-1 and TRBJ2-5; TRBD2 lines up with 14 middle nucleotides. The CDR3 runs 18 amino acids, cysteine and phenylalanine included. Only CDR3 DNA remains: 54 bases, in frame from the first base. Sequences SGHRS (CDR1) and YFSETQ (CDR2) are obtained from the germline V gene. V trim: 6 bases; J trim: 2 bases; unmatched bases: 12. Extended through the reference TRBV5-1 and TRBJ2-5 proteins, this CDR3 yields the full variable domain: KAGVTQTPRYLIKTRGQQVTLSCSPISGHRSVSWYQQTPGQGLQFLFEYFSETQRNKGNFPGRFSGRQFSNSRSEMNVSTLELGDSALYLCASILGTSGRRRQETQYFGPGTRLLVL.